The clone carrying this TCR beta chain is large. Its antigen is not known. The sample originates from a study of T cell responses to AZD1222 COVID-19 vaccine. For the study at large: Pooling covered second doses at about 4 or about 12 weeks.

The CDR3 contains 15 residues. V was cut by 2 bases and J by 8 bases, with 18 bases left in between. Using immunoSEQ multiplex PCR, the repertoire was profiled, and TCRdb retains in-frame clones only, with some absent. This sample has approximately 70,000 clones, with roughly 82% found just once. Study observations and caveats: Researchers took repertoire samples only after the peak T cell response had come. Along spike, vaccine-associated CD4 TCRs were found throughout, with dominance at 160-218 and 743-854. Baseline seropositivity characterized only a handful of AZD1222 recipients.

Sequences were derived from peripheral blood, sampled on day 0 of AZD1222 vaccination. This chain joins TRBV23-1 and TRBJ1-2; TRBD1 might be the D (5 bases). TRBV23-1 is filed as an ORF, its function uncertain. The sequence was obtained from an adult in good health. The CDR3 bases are TGCGCCAGCAGTCAACCTAGGACACCCCAGAGGGGCTACACCTTC. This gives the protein CASSQPRTPQRGYTF.